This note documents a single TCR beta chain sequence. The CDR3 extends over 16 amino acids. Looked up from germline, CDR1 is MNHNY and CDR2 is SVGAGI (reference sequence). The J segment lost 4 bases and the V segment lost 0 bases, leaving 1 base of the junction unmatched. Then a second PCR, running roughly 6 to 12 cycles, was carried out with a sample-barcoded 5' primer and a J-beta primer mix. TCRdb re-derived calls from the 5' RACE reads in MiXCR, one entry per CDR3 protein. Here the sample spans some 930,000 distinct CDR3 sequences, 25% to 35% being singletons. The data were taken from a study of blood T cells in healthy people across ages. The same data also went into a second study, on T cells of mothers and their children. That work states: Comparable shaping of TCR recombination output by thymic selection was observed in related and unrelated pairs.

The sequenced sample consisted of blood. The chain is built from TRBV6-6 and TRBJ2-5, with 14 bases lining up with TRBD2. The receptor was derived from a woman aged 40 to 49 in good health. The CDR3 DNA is TGTGCCAGCAGTTACTCGACTAGCGGGGGGGGAGAGACCCAGTACTTC. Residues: CASSYSTSGGGETQYF.